A selection of T cell receptor beta chains follows, all from one sample in a study of T-cell reconstitution after alpha-beta-depleted transplantation in children. A single record per CDR3 protein comes from TCRdb applying MiXCR to the PCR reads. The sample holds a few hundred thousand distinct CDR3 sequences, over 10% seen once. This specimen was PBMCs, mostly from graft donor cells, taken 360 days after TCRalphabeta/CD19-depleted stem cell transplant. All receptors come from a male patient aged 10 to 17 who had a stem cell transplant for acute myeloid leukemia, so the T cells may come from the graft donor. Both conserved end residues are part of each CDR3. Each record gives: J gene, D gene, V gene, clone size, CDR3 protein, CDR3 DNA. A D gene is named only where the DNA matches it firmly. A clone size is listed for some rows: how often the clone was seen (once, few, many), or a class if it is expanded.

j_call: TRBJ2-7
d_call: TRBD1
v_call: TRBV15
clone_size: .
cdr3_aa: CATSDRDRVSYEQYF
cdr3_nt: TGTGCCACCAGCGACCGGGACAGGGTTTCCTACGAGCAGTACTTC

j_call: TRBJ2-1
d_call: .
v_call: TRBV5-4
clone_size: .
cdr3_aa: CASSYLPQGSYNEQFF
cdr3_nt: TGTGCCAGCAGCTATCTTCCACAAGGTTCCTACAATGAGCAGTTCTTC

j_call: TRBJ2-7
d_call: .
v_call: TRBV28
clone_size: many
cdr3_aa: CASRELAGEQYF
cdr3_nt: TGTGCCAGCAGAGAACTAGCAGGGGAGCAGTACTTC

j_call: TRBJ2-1
d_call: .
v_call: TRBV7-9
clone_size: .
cdr3_aa: CASSFRPNIRFF
cdr3_nt: TGTGCCAGCAGCTTCAGACCTAATATAAGATTCTTC

j_call: TRBJ2-7
d_call: .
v_call: TRBV12-3/TRBV12-4
clone_size: few
cdr3_aa: CVARGGALRRYEQYF
cdr3_nt: TGTGTTGCGAGGGGGGGGGCCCTTAGAAGGTACGAGCAGTACTTC

j_call: TRBJ2-7
d_call: .
v_call: TRBV29-1
clone_size: few
cdr3_aa: CSALTGSSSYEQYF
cdr3_nt: TGCAGCGCTCTGACAGGATCTAGCTCCTACGAGCAGTACTTC

j_call: TRBJ1-1
d_call: .
v_call: TRBV10-3
clone_size: few
cdr3_aa: CAIREKGRFEAFF
cdr3_nt: TGTGCCATCAGGGAAAAAGGACGGTTTGAAGCTTTCTTT

j_call: TRBJ1-3
d_call: TRBD1
v_call: TRBV20-1
clone_size: .
cdr3_aa: CSAQQQGWFGNTIYF
cdr3_nt: TGCAGTGCACAGCAACAGGGGTGGTTTGGAAACACCATATATTTT

j_call: TRBJ2-1
d_call: .
v_call: TRBV7-9
clone_size: few
cdr3_aa: CASSLTGAESYNEQFF
cdr3_nt: TGTGCCAGCAGCTTAACGGGAGCAGAGTCCTACAATGAGCAGTTCTTC

j_call: TRBJ2-1
d_call: TRBD2
v_call: TRBV5-1
clone_size: few
cdr3_aa: CASSLFDGRESSNEQFF
cdr3_nt: TGCGCCAGCAGCTTATTTGACGGGAGGGAAAGTAGCAATGAGCAGTTCTTC

j_call: TRBJ2-1
d_call: TRBD2
v_call: TRBV9
clone_size: many
cdr3_aa: CASSVAASGGEQFF
cdr3_nt: TGTGCCAGCAGCGTAGCAGCTAGCGGGGGTGAGCAGTTCTTC

j_call: TRBJ1-1
d_call: TRBD1
v_call: TRBV6-5
clone_size: many
cdr3_aa: CATTTGLNTEAFF
cdr3_nt: TGTGCCACTACGACAGGGCTGAACACTGAAGCTTTCTTT

j_call: TRBJ2-7
d_call: .
v_call: TRBV18
clone_size: .
cdr3_aa: CASSPLSGTSYEQYF
cdr3_nt: TGTGCCAGCTCACCTCTATCCGGGACATCCTACGAGCAGTACTTC

j_call: TRBJ2-1
d_call: .
v_call: TRBV10-3
clone_size: few
cdr3_aa: CAISDIGGPNNEQFF
cdr3_nt: TGTGCCATCAGTGACATCGGGGGCCCCAACAATGAGCAGTTCTTC

j_call: TRBJ2-5
d_call: TRBD2
v_call: TRBV4-2
clone_size: few
cdr3_aa: CASSQGGELETQYF
cdr3_nt: TGTGCCAGCAGCCAGGGGGGGGAGCTGGAGACCCAGTACTTC

j_call: TRBJ1-1
d_call: .
v_call: TRBV12-3/TRBV12-4
clone_size: few
cdr3_aa: CASSLEVLAEAFF
cdr3_nt: TGTGCCAGCAGTTTAGAGGTTCTTGCTGAAGCTTTCTTT

j_call: TRBJ2-5
d_call: TRBD2
v_call: TRBV20-1
clone_size: .
cdr3_aa: CSVSASGLPLRDQYF
cdr3_nt: TGCAGTGTGTCGGCTAGCGGGCTTCCCCTCCGGGACCAGTACTTC

j_call: TRBJ2-1
d_call: TRBD2
v_call: TRBV14
clone_size: few
cdr3_aa: CASSRTSGGFYNEQFF
cdr3_nt: TGTGCCAGCAGTAGGACTAGCGGAGGTTTCTACAATGAGCAGTTCTTC

j_call: TRBJ2-1
d_call: TRBD1
v_call: TRBV7-3
clone_size: few
cdr3_aa: CASSLTNRGYNEQFF
cdr3_nt: TGTGCCAGCAGCTTAACGAACAGGGGGTACAATGAGCAGTTCTTC

j_call: TRBJ1-2
d_call: .
v_call: TRBV6-1
clone_size: few
cdr3_aa: CASSPPGGEQLWGYTF
cdr3_nt: TGTGCCAGCAGCCCCCCTGGTGGGGAACAACTATGGGGCTACACCTTC

j_call: TRBJ1-5
d_call: .
v_call: TRBV30
clone_size: few
cdr3_aa: CAIDLVGNQPQHF
cdr3_nt: TGTGCCATAGACCTCGTTGGCAATCAGCCCCAGCATTTT

j_call: TRBJ2-3
d_call: TRBD2
v_call: TRBV20-1
clone_size: .
cdr3_aa: CSASVLAGSTDTQYF
cdr3_nt: TGCAGTGCTAGTGTGCTAGCGGGGAGCACAGATACGCAGTATTTT

j_call: TRBJ2-1
d_call: .
v_call: TRBV29-1
clone_size: many
cdr3_aa: CSVDPPQEVVINEQFF
cdr3_nt: TGCAGCGTTGATCCCCCACAGGAAGTAGTCATAAATGAGCAGTTCTTC

j_call: TRBJ1-2
d_call: .
v_call: TRBV12-3/TRBV12-4
clone_size: few
cdr3_aa: CASSSKGHTDGYTF
cdr3_nt: TGTGCCAGCAGTTCCAAGGGGCACACTGACGGCTACACCTTC

j_call: TRBJ2-7
d_call: .
v_call: TRBV28
clone_size: few
cdr3_aa: CASRYRAPYEQYF
cdr3_nt: TGTGCCAGCAGGTACAGGGCCCCCTACGAGCAGTACTTC

j_call: TRBJ2-7
d_call: .
v_call: TRBV12-3/TRBV12-4
clone_size: .
cdr3_aa: CASRQAGVQYF
cdr3_nt: TGTGCCAGCAGGCAAGCAGGGGTTCAGTACTTC

j_call: TRBJ2-5
d_call: .
v_call: TRBV12-3/TRBV12-4
clone_size: few
cdr3_aa: CASTQTGPLQETQYF
cdr3_nt: TGTGCCAGCACCCAGACAGGACCCCTACAAGAGACCCAGTACTTC

j_call: TRBJ2-5
d_call: TRBD2
v_call: TRBV24-1
clone_size: .
cdr3_aa: CATSDLGLAEAETQYF
cdr3_nt: TGTGCCACCAGTGATTTGGGTCTAGCGGAGGCAGAGACCCAGTACTTC

j_call: TRBJ2-7
d_call: .
v_call: TRBV20-1
clone_size: .
cdr3_aa: CSGGRTVQSSYEQYF
cdr3_nt: TGCAGTGGGGGCCGGACAGTTCAAAGCTCCTACGAGCAGTACTTC

j_call: TRBJ2-7
d_call: TRBD1
v_call: TRBV6-5
clone_size: many
cdr3_aa: CASSYAGTGSYEQYF
cdr3_nt: TGTGCCAGCAGTTACGCCGGGACAGGGTCCTACGAGCAGTACTTC

j_call: TRBJ2-1
d_call: .
v_call: TRBV6-2/TRBV6-3
clone_size: many
cdr3_aa: CASSLTGGRYNEQFF
cdr3_nt: TGTGCCAGCAGTTTAACCGGAGGGCGGTACAATGAGCAGTTCTTC

j_call: TRBJ2-7
d_call: .
v_call: TRBV7-9
clone_size: .
cdr3_aa: CASTALGQGSQYF
cdr3_nt: TGTGCCAGCACCGCTTTGGGTCAGGGCAGCCAGTACTTC

j_call: TRBJ2-5
d_call: TRBD2
v_call: TRBV28
clone_size: many
cdr3_aa: CASSRPRTSGSNRQQETQYF
cdr3_nt: TGTGCCAGCAGTCGCCCTAGGACTAGCGGGTCAAATCGACAACAAGAGACCCAGTACTTC

j_call: TRBJ2-2
d_call: TRBD2
v_call: TRBV2
clone_size: few
cdr3_aa: CASSPRALAGLSGELFF
cdr3_nt: TGTGCCAGCAGTCCTAGGGCCCTAGCGGGTTTATCCGGGGAGCTGTTTTTT

j_call: TRBJ2-4
d_call: TRBD1
v_call: TRBV28
clone_size: .
cdr3_aa: CASSLWDRDRPKNIQYF
cdr3_nt: TGTGCCAGCAGTTTATGGGACAGGGATCGTCCCAAAAACATTCAGTACTTC

j_call: TRBJ2-7
d_call: .
v_call: TRBV7-2
clone_size: few
cdr3_aa: CASSLVSGHYEQYF
cdr3_nt: TGTGCCAGCAGCTTAGTGTCGGGACACTACGAGCAGTACTTC

j_call: TRBJ2-7
d_call: TRBD2
v_call: TRBV7-2
clone_size: many
cdr3_aa: CASSTRLAGTYEQYF
cdr3_nt: TGTGCCAGCAGCACCCGACTAGCAGGTACCTACGAGCAGTACTTC

j_call: TRBJ1-1
d_call: .
v_call: TRBV12-3/TRBV12-4
clone_size: .
cdr3_aa: CASSLAGKAEAFF
cdr3_nt: TGTGCCAGCAGTTTAGCAGGGAAGGCTGAAGCTTTCTTT

j_call: TRBJ2-7
d_call: TRBD1
v_call: TRBV20-1
clone_size: few
cdr3_aa: CSARDRRQGGYEQYF
cdr3_nt: TGCAGTGCTAGAGATCGAAGACAGGGGGGTTACGAGCAGTACTTC

j_call: TRBJ2-1
d_call: .
v_call: TRBV20-1
clone_size: many
cdr3_aa: CSARSMDGGSYNEQFF
cdr3_nt: TGCAGTGCTAGGTCAATGGACGGAGGCTCCTACAATGAGCAGTTCTTC

j_call: TRBJ1-2
d_call: TRBD1
v_call: TRBV20-1
clone_size: few
cdr3_aa: CSAPNPRQGVNYGYTF
cdr3_nt: TGCAGTGCCCCGAACCCCCGACAGGGCGTTAACTATGGCTACACCTTC

j_call: TRBJ1-6
d_call: .
v_call: TRBV28
clone_size: few
cdr3_aa: CASSSLGRNYNSPLHF
cdr3_nt: TGTGCCAGCAGTAGCCTTGGGCGCAACTATAATTCACCCCTCCACTTT

j_call: TRBJ2-7
d_call: .
v_call: TRBV6-5
clone_size: .
cdr3_aa: CASSYPDGGDEQYF
cdr3_nt: TGTGCCAGCAGTTACCCCGATGGGGGCGACGAGCAGTACTTC

j_call: TRBJ2-1
d_call: TRBD2
v_call: TRBV24-1
clone_size: .
cdr3_aa: CATSDLVRGRAPNEQFF
cdr3_nt: TGTGCCACCAGTGATTTAGTTCGCGGGAGGGCACCCAATGAGCAGTTCTTC

j_call: TRBJ2-1
d_call: .
v_call: TRBV11-2
clone_size: many
cdr3_aa: CASSFRDVYNEQFF
cdr3_nt: TGTGCCAGCAGCTTTCGGGACGTCTACAATGAGCAGTTCTTC

j_call: TRBJ2-4
d_call: .
v_call: TRBV24-1
clone_size: many
cdr3_aa: CALRRIAKNIQYF
cdr3_nt: TGTGCCCTTCGGAGAATAGCCAAAAACATTCAGTACTTC